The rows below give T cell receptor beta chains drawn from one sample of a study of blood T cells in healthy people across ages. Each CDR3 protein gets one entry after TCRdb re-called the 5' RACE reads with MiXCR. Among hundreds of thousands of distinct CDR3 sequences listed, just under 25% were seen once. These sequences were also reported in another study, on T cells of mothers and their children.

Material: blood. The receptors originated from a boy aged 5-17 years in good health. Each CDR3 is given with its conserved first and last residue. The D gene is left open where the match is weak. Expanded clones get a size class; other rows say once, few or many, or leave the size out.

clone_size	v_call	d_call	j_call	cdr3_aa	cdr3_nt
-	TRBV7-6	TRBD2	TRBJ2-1	CASSVRTSGSNFYNEQFF	TGTGCCAGCAGCGTAAGGACTAGCGGGAGCAACTTCTACAATGAGCAGTTCTTC
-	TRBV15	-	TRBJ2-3	CATSRDGGRERVYPNASTDTQYF	TGTGCCACCAGCAGAGATGGCGGACGGGAGCGGGTATACCCGAATGCTAGCACAGATACGCAGTATTTT
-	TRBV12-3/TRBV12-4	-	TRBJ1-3	CASSLGFSGNTIYF	TGTGCCAGCTCCCTAGGGTTCTCTGGAAACACCATATATTTT
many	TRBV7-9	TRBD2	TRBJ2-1	CASISGSSYNEQFF	TGTGCCAGCATTAGCGGGAGCTCCTACAATGAGCAGTTCTTC
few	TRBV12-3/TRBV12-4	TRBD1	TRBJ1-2	CASSSSDRDRNYGYTF	TGTGCCAGCAGTTCAAGCGACCGGGACAGGAACTATGGCTACACCTTC
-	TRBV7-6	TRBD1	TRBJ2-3	CASSLAGTGITDTQYF	TGTGCCAGCAGCTTAGCCGGGACAGGGATCACAGATACGCAGTATTTT
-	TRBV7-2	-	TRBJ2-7	CASSQSEDYEQYF	TGTGCCAGCAGCCAAAGTGAAGATTACGAGCAGTACTTC
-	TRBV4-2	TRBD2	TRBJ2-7	CASSQVVTRAGETYEQYF	TGTGCCAGCAGCCAAGTGGTTACGCGAGCGGGGGAGACCTACGAGCAGTACTTC
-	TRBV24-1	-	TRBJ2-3	CATSDKDRGTDTQYF	TGTGCCACCAGTGATAAGGATCGGGGGACAGATACGCAGTATTTT
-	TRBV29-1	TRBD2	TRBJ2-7	CSVAPLLAGRDQYF	TGCAGCGTTGCCCCTTTACTAGCGGGCAGGGACCAGTACTTC
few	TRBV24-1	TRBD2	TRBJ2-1	CATSDQSRGGSYNEQFF	TGTGCCACCAGTGACCAATCTCGGGGGGGCTCCTACAATGAGCAGTTCTTC
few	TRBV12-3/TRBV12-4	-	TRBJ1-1	CASSFGRTEAFF	TGTGCCAGCAGTTTCGGCAGGACTGAAGCTTTCTTT
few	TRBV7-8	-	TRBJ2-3	CASSPARTRGTDTQYF	TGTGCCAGCAGCCCAGCACGGACTCGGGGCACAGATACGCAGTATTTT
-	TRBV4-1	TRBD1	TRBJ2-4	CASSQEDREIPVLHF	TGCGCCAGCAGCCAAGAGGACAGGGAAATACCAGTTCTGCACTTC
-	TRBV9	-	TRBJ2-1	CASSVDLPGVSSYNEQFF	TGTGCCAGCAGCGTGGACCTACCCGGCGTCAGCTCCTACAATGAGCAGTTCTTC
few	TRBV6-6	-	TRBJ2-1	CASSYVLGGDEQFF	TGTGCCAGCAGTTACGTCCTGGGGGGCGATGAGCAGTTCTTC
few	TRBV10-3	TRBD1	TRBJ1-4	CAISGKTGEELFF	TGTGCCATCAGTGGGAAAACAGGGGAAGAACTGTTTTTT
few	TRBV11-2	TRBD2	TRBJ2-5	CASSQTSGSYQETQYF	TGTGCCAGCAGCCAAACTAGCGGATCATACCAAGAGACCCAGTACTTC
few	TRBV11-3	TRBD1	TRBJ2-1	CASSFPVGTGYNEQFF	TGTGCCAGCAGCTTCCCCGTGGGGACAGGGTACAATGAGCAGTTCTTC
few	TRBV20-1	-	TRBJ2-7	CSAHRGTAPYEQYF	TGCAGTGCCCACCGGGGGACAGCCCCCTACGAGCAGTACTTC
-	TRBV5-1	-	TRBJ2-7	CASSLAIGTREQYF	TGCGCCAGCAGCTTGGCCATCGGGACTCGGGAGCAGTACTTC
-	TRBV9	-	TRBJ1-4	CASSISGSTEKLFF	TGTGCCAGCAGCATTTCAGGGTCGACGGAAAAACTGTTTTTT
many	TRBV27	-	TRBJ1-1	CASSLFGGTEAFF	TGTGCCAGCAGTTTATTTGGCGGCACTGAAGCTTTCTTT
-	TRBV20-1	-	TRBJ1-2	CSARDQRRVLYGYTF	TGCAGTGCTAGAGATCAGAGAAGGGTCCTCTATGGCTACACCTTC
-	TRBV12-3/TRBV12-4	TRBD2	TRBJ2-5	CASTGLAGVETQYF	TGTGCCAGCACCGGACTAGCGGGAGTCGAGACCCAGTACTTC
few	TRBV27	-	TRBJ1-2	CASRWGVGYGYTF	TGTGCCAGCAGGTGGGGAGTCGGCTATGGCTACACCTTC
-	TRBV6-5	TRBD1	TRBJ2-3	CASSPRSGTGGSTQYF	TGTGCCAGCAGTCCCCGATCCGGGACAGGGGGGAGTACGCAGTATTTT
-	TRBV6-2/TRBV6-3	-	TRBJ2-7	CASSYWVYEQYF	TGTGCCAGCAGTTACTGGGTCTACGAGCAGTACTTC
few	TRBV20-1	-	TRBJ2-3	CSARVGGGTQYF	TGCAGTGCTAGAGTAGGGGGGGGTACGCAGTATTTT